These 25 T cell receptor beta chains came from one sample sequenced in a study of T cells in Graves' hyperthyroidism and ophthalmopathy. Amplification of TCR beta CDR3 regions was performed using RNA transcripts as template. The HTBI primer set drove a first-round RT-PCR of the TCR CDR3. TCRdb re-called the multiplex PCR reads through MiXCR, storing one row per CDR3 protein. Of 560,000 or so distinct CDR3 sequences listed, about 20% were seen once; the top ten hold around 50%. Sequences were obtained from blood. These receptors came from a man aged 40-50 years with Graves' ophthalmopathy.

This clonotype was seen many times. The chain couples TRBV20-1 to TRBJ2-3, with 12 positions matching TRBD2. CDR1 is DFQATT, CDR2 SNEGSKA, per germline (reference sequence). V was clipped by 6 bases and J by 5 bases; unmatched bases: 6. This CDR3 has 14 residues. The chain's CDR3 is CSAATSGGQDTQYF. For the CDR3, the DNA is TGCAGTGCCGCCACTAGCGGGGGGCAAGATACGCAGTATTTT.

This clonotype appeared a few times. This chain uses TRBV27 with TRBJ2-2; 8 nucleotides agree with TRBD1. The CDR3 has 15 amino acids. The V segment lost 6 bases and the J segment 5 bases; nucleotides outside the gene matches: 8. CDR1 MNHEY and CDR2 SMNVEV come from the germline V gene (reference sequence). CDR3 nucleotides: TGTGCCAGCAGAGGTCGGACAGGGAGGACCGGGGAGCTGTTTTTT. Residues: CASRGRTGRTGELFF.

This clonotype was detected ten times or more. The CDR3 DNA sequence: TGTGCCAGTATAGGAGCGGACAGGGGGGGTGAAAAACTGTTTTTT. Its translation is CASIGADRGGEKLFF. The V gene is TRBV28, the J gene TRBJ1-4; 10 bases are a match to TRBD1. Germline CDR1 MDHEN, CDR2 SYDVKM. The CDR3 covers 15 residues. Germline trimming cut 9 bases from V and 7 bases from J; bases unmatched to any gene: 11.

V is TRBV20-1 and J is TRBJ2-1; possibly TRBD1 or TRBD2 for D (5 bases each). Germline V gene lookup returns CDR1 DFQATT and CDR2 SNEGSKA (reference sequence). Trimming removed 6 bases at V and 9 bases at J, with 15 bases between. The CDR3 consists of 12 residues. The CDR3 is CSATLEGSEQFF. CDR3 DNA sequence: TGCAGTGCCACGCTCGAGGGGAGTGAGCAGTTCTTC.

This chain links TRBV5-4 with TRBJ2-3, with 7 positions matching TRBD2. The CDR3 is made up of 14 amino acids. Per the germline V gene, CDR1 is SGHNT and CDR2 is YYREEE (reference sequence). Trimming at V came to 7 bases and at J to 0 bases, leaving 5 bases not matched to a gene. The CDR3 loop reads CASESRGSTDTQYF. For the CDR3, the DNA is TGTGCCAGCGAGTCGCGGGGGAGCACAGATACGCAGTATTTT.

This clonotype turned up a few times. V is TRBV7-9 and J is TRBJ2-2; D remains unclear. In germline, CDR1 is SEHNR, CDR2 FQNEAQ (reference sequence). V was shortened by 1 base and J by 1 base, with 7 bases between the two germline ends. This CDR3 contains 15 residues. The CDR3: CASSLVPKNTGELFF. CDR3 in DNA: TGTGCCAGCAGCTTAGTACCGAAGAACACCGGGGAGCTGTTTTTT.

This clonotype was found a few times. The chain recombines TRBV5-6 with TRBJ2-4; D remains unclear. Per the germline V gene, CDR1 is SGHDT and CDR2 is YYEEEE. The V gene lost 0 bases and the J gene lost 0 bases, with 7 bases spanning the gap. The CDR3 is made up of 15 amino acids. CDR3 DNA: TGTGCCAGCAGCTTGGTTAGGCTAGCCAAAAACATTCAGTACTTC. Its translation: CASSLVRLAKNIQYF.

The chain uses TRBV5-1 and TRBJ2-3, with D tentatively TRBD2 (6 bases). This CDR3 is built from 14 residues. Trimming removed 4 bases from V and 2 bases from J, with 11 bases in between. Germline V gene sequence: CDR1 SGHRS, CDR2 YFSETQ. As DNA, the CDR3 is TGCGCCAGCAGCCCGGGGGAGGCCACAGATACGCAGTATTTT. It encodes CASSPGEATDTQYF.

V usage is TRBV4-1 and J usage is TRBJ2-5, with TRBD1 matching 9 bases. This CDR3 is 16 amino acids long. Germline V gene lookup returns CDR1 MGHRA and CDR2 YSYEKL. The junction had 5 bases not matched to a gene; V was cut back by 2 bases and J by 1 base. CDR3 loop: CASSQPSGQGQETQYF. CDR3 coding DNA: TGCGCCAGCAGCCAACCGTCGGGACAGGGCCAAGAGACCCAGTACTTC.

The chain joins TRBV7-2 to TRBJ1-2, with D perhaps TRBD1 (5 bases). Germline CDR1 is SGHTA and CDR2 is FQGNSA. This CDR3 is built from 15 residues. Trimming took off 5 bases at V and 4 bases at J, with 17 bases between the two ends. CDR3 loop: CASSRRQMTGYGYTF. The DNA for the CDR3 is TGTGCCAGCAGCCGTCGACAGATGACTGGCTATGGCTACACCTTC.

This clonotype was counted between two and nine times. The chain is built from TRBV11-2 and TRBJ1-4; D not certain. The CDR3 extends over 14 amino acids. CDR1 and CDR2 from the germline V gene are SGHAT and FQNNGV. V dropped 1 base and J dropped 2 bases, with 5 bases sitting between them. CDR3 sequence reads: CASSLGFTNEKLFF. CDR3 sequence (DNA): TGTGCCAGCAGCTTAGGGTTCACTAATGAAAAACTGTTTTTT. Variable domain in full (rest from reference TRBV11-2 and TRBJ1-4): EAGVAQSPRYKIIEKRQSVAFWCNPISGHATLYWYQQILGQGPKLLIQFQNNGVVDDSQLPKDRFSAERLKGVDSTLKIQPAKLEDSAVYLCASSLGFTNEKLFFGSGTQLSVL.

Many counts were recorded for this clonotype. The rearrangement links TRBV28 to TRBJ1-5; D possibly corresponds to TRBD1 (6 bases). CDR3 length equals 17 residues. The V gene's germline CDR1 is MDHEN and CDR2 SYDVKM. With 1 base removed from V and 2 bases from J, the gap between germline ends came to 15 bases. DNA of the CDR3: TGTGCCAGCAGTTTATTACCTCAGGGGCCGGGCAATCAGCCCCAGCATTTT. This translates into CASSLLPQGPGNQPQHF.

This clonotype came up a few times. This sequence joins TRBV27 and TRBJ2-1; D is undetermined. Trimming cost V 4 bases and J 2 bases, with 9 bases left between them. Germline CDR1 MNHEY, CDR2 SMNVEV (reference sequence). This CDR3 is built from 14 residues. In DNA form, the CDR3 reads TGTGCCAGCAGTTGGACGGACGCCTACAATGAGCAGTTCTTC. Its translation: CASSWTDAYNEQFF.

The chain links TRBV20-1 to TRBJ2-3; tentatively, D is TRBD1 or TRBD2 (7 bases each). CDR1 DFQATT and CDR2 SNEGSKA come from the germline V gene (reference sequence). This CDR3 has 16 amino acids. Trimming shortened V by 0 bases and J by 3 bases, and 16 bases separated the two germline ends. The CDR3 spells CSARDPGGGGTDTQYF. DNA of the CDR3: TGCAGTGCTAGAGATCCAGGGGGAGGGGGGACAGATACGCAGTATTTT.

The chain's CDR3 is CASSQDGLGGSYGYTF. CDR3 nucleotide sequence: TGTGCCAGCAGCCAAGATGGTTTGGGGGGTTCCTATGGCTACACCTTC. The chain carries TRBV14 and TRBJ1-2; D might be TRBD1 (5 bases). V lost 0 bases and J lost 4, with 15 bases in between. Per the germline V gene, CDR1 is SGHDN and CDR2 is FVKESK. This CDR3 comprises 16 residues.

The CDR3 coding sequence is TGTGCCAGCAGTCCGTTGACGACAGAAGAGACCCAGTACTTC. Translating it yields CASSPLTTEETQYF. The chain couples TRBV14 to TRBJ2-5, with D possibly TRBD1 on 5 matching bases. The CDR3 consists of 14 residues. CDR1 is SGHDN and CDR2 is FVKESK in the germline V gene. V was clipped by 6 bases and J by 3 bases, with 14 bases between them.

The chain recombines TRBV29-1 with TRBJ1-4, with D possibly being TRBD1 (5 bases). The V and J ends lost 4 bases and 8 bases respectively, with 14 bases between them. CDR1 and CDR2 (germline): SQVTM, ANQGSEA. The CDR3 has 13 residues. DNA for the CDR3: TGCAGCGTTGTAAATCAGGGAGGAGAAAAACTGTTTTTT. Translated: CSVVNQGGEKLFF.

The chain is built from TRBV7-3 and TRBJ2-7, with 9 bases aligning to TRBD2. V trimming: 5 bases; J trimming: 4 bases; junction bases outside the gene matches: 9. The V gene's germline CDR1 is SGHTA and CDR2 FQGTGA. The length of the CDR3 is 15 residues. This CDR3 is CASSPAGGYQYEQYF. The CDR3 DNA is TGTGCCAGCAGCCCCGCGGGAGGGTATCAATACGAGCAGTACTTC.

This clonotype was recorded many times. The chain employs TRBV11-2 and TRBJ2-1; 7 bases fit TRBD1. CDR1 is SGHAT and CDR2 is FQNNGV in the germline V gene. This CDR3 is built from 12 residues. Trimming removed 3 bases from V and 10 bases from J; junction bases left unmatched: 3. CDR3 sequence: CASSLRGREQFF. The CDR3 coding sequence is TGTGCCAGCAGCTTGAGGGGGCGGGAGCAGTTCTTC.

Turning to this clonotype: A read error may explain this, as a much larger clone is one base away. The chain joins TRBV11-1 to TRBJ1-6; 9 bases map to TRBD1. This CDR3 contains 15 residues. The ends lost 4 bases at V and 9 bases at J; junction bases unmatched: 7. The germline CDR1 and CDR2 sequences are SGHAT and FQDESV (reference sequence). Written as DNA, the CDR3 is TGTGCCAGCAGCTCCGGACAGGGGCAGAGTTCACCCCTCCACTTT. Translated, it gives CASSSGQGQSSPLHF.

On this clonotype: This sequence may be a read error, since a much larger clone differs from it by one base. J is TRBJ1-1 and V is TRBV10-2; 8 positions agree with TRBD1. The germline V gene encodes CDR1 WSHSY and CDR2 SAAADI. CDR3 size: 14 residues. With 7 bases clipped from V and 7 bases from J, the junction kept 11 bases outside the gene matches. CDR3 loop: CASKSTGGTIEAFF. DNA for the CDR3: TGCGCCAGCAAAAGTACAGGGGGAACGATTGAAGCTTTCTTT.

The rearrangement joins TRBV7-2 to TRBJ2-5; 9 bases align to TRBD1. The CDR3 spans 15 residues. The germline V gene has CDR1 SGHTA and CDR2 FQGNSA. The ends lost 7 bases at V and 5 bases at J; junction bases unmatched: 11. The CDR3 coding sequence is TGTGCCAGCACTCCTCCCCGGGACAGGGTGGAGACCCAGTACTTC. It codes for CASTPPRDRVETQYF.

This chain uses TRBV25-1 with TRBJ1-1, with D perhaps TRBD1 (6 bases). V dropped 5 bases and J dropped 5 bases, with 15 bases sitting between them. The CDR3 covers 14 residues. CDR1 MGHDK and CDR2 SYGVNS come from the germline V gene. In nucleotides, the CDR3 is TGTGCCAGCAGTAACCTGACAGGAGGAACTGAAGCTTTCTTT. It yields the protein CASSNLTGGTEAFF.

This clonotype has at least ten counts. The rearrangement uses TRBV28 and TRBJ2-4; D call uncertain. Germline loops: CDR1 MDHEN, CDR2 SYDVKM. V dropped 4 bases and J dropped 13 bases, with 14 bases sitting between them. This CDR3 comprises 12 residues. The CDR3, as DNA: TGTGCCAGCAGTTCCCCGGACCAAGGACAGTACTTC. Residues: CASSSPDQGQYF.

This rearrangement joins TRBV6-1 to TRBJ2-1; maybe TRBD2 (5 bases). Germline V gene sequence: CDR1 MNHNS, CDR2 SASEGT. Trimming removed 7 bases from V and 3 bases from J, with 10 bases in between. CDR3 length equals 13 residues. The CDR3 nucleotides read TGTGCCAGCACCCCGACTATCTACAATGAGCAGTTCTTC. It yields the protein CASTPTIYNEQFF.